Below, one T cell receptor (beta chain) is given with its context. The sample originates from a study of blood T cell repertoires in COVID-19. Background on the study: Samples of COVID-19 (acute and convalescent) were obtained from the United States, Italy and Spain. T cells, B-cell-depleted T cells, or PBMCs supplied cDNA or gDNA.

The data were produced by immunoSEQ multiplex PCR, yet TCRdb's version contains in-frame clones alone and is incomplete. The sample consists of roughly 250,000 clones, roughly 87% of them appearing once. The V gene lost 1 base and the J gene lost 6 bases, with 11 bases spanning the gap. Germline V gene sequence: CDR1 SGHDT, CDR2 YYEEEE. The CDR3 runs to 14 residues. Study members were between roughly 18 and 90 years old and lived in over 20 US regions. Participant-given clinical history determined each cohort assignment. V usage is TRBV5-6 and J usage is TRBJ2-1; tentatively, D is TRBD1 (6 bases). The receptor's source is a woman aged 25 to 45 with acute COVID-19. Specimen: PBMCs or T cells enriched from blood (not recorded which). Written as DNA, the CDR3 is TGTGCCAGCAGCTTGACCACAGGGATCAATGAGCAGTTCTTC. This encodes CASSLTTGINEQFF.